This TCR beta chain was recorded in a study of T cells in Graves' hyperthyroidism and ophthalmopathy. RNA transcripts yielded amplified TCR beta CDR3 regions. The TCR CDR3 first-round RT-PCR relied on the HTBI primer set. TCRdb called the multiplex PCR reads again in MiXCR, with one record for every CDR3 protein. The table records fewer than 550,000 distinct CDR3 sequences, about 15% of them present only once. The ends lost 3 bases at V and 4 bases at J; junction bases unmatched: 10. The germline V gene has CDR1 LNHDA and CDR2 SQIVND (reference sequence). The CDR3 length is 17 residues. PBMCs were obtained from approximately 9.2 ml fresh peripheral blood.

J is TRBJ2-3 and V is TRBV19; 10 positions agree with TRBD2. The material sequenced was blood. This receptor was taken from a woman between 18 and 29 years old with Graves' hyperthyroidism. In nucleotides, the CDR3 is TGTGCCAGTAGTATTCCCCCCCTAGCGGGGGTCTCAGATACGCAGTATTTT. Translated, it gives CASSIPPLAGVSDTQYF.